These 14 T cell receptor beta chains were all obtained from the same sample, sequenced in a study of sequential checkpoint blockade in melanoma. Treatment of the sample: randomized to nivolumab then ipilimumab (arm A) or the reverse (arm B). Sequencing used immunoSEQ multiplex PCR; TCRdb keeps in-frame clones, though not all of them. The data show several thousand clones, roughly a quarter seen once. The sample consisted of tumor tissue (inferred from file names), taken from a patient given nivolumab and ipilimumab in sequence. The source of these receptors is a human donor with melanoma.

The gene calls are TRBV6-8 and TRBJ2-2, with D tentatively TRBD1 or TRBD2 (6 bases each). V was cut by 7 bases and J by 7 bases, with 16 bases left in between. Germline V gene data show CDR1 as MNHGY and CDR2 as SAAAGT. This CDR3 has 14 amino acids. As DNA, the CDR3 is TGTGCCAGCACCAAGACAGGAGGGGGCGGGGAGCTGTTTTTT. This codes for CASTKTGGGGELFF.

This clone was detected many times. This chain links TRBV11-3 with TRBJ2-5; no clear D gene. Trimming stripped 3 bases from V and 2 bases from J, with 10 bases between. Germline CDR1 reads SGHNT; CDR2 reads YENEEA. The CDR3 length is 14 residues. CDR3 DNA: TGTGCCAGCAGCTTGCTCGCGGATCAAGAGACCCAGTACTTC. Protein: CASSLLADQETQYF.

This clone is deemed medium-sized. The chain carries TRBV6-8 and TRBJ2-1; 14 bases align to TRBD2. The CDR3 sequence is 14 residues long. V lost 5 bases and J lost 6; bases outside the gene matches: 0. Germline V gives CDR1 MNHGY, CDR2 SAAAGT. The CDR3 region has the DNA TGTGCCAGCAGTGGACTAGCGGGGGGCAATGAGCAGTTCTTC. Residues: CASSGLAGGNEQFF.

The CDR3 region has the DNA TGTGCCAGCAGTAGGACAGGGGGTAACGAGCAGTACTTC. It codes for CASSRTGGNEQYF. This chain joins TRBV25-1 and TRBJ2-7; TRBD1 aligns across 10 bases. The CDR3 loop spans 13 amino acids. J was trimmed by 5 bases and V by 5 bases; bases with no gene match: 3. The V gene's germline CDR1 is MGHDK and CDR2 SYGVNS.

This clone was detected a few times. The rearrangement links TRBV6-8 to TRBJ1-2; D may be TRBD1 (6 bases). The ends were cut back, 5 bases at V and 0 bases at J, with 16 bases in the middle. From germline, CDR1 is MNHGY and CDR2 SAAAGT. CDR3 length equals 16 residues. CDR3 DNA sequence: TGTGCCAGCAGTGAGTGGGAAGGGGGGACTAACTATGGCTACACCTTC. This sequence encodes CASSEWEGGTNYGYTF.

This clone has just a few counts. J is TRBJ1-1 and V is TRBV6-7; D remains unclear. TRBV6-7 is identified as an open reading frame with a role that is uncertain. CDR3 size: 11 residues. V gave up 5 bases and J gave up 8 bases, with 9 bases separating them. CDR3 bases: TGTGCCAGCAGTCAAACCGGGGAAGCTTTCTTT. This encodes CASSQTGEAFF.

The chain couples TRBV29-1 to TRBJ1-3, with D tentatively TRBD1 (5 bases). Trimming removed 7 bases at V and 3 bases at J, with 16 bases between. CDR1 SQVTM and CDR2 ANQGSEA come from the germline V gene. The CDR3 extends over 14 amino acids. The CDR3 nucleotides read TGCAGCGCTTCGGGGGTGGCCCATGGAAACACCATATATTTT. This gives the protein CSASGVAHGNTIYF.

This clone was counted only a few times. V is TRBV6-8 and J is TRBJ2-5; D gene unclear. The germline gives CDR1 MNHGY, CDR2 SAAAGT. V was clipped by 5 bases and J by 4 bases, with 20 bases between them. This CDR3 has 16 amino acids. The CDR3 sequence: CASSPITGSRGETQYF. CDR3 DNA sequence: TGTGCCAGCAGTCCTATCACCGGGTCTCGCGGAGAGACCCAGTACTTC.

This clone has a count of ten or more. As DNA, the CDR3 is TGTGCCAGCAGCCCCCTCGGACGCTACTCTGGAAACACCATATATTTT. This sequence encodes CASSPLGRYSGNTIYF. The chain combines TRBV11-3 with TRBJ1-3; unclear D gene. This CDR3 spans 16 amino acids. Deletions cut 5 bases from V and 0 bases from J, with 14 bases between. Per germline, CDR1 SGHNT and CDR2 YENEEA.

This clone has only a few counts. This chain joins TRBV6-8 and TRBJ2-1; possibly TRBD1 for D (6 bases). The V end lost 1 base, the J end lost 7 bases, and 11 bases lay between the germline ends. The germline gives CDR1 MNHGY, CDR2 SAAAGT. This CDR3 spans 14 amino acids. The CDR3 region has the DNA TGTGCCAGCAGTTACTACCAGGGGTTGAATGAGCAGTTCTTC. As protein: CASSYYQGLNEQFF.

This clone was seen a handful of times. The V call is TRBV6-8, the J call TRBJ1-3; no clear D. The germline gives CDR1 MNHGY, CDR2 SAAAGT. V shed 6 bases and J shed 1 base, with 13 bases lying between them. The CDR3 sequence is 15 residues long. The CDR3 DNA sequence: TGTGCCAGCAGGGCACCTGAGAGATCTGGAAACACCATATATTTT. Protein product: CASRAPERSGNTIYF.

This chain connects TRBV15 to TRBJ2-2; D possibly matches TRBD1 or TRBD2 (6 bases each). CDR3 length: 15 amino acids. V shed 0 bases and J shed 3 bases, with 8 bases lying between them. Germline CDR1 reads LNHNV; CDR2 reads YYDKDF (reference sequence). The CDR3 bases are TGTGCCACCAGCAGAGAGAGGGGGGACACCGGGGAGCTGTTTTTT. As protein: CATSRERGDTGELFF.

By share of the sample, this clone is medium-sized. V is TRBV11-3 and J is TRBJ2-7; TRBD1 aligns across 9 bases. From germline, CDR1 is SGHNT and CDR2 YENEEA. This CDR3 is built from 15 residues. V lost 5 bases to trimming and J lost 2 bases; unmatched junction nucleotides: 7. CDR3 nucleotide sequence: TGTGCCAGCAGCAGCCGGGACAGGGTCGCCTACGAGCAGTACTTC. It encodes CASSSRDRVAYEQYF.

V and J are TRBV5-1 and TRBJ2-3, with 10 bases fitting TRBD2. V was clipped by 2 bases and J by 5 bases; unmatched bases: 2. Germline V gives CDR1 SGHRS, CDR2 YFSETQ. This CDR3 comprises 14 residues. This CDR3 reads CASSLAGGIDTQYF. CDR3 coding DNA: TGCGCCAGCAGCTTAGCGGGGGGGATAGATACGCAGTATTTT.